This is a list of T cell receptor beta chains from one sample in a study of patients and donors after allogeneic stem cell transplantation. Each CDR3 protein gets one entry after TCRdb re-called the RT-PCR reads with MiXCR. The data contain about a million distinct CDR3 sequences, 18% of them singletons. The specimen sequenced was blood, either unsorted or a sorted T cell fraction (not recorded which). The receptors were gathered from a human donor who was either an allogeneic HSCT recipient or a stem cell or donor lymphocyte infusion donor (not recorded which). It is not recorded whose cells these are; they may come from a transplant donor. The CDR3 runs from the conserved cysteine through the conserved F or W. A D gene is named only where the DNA matches it firmly. Clone sizes are given selectively: once, few, many, or a class where the clone is expanded.

cdr3_nt cdr3_aa j_call d_call clone_size v_call
TGCGCCAGCAGCCAAGCGCCCCCGGGACAGGCTTCACCCGGGGAGCTGTTTTTT CASSQAPPGQASPGELFF TRBJ2-2 TRBD1 NA TRBV4-3
TGTGCCACCAGTGCCGGGAGTTCCTACAATGAGCAGTTCTTC CATSAGSSYNEQFF TRBJ2-1 NA few TRBV24-1
TGTGCCAGCAGTTGGGCGGAATCTGGGGCCAACGTCCTGACTTTC CASSWAESGANVLTF TRBJ2-6 NA NA TRBV12-3/TRBV12-4
TGTGCCAGCAGTTACCAACGGGACAGTGTATCCAACGTCCTGACTTTC CASSYQRDSVSNVLTF TRBJ2-6 TRBD1 NA TRBV5-5
TGCAGTGCTAGTGTGGCTAGCGGCACAGATACGCAGTATTTT CSASVASGTDTQYF TRBJ2-3 NA few TRBV20-1
TGTGCCAGCTCACCGGGACCAGAGAACTACGAGCAGTACTTC CASSPGPENYEQYF TRBJ2-7 NA NA TRBV18
TGCAGTGCCGCCGGTCGAACTAGCGAAAAACTGTTTTTT CSAAGRTSEKLFF TRBJ1-4 NA NA TRBV20-1
TGTGCCAGCAGTTACTCCCGCCCGTCCAGCACAGATACGCAGTATTTT CASSYSRPSSTDTQYF TRBJ2-3 NA NA TRBV6-5
TGTGCCAGCAGTGGCCCGAGACAGGGTCGCTACGAGCAGTACTTC CASSGPRQGRYEQYF TRBJ2-7 TRBD1 few TRBV6-1
TGTGCCAGCAGACAGGGACTCTCTGGGGCCAACGTCCTGACTTTC CASRQGLSGANVLTF TRBJ2-6 NA NA TRBV7-9
TGTGCCACCAGTGGGCTTCAGGGGGAGGGCGTCAATGAGCAGTTCTTC CATSGLQGEGVNEQFF TRBJ2-1 NA NA TRBV24-1
TGTGCCAGCACCACTTTATCTGGCAGGGCCTACGAGCAGTACTTC CASTTLSGRAYEQYF TRBJ2-7 NA few TRBV27
TGTGCCTGGAGTGGGGACGCTACCTACAATGAGCAGTTCTTC CAWSGDATYNEQFF TRBJ2-1 NA NA TRBV30
TGTGCCAGCAGTTTAGTCAGCTATGGCTACACCTTC CASSLVSYGYTF TRBJ1-2 NA many TRBV12-3/TRBV12-4
TGTGCCAGCAGCCGCACCGGGACAGGCCCCTACGAGCAGTACTTC CASSRTGTGPYEQYF TRBJ2-7 TRBD1 few TRBV3-1
TGCGCCAGCAGCTTGAACGCAGATGGCTACACCTTC CASSLNADGYTF TRBJ1-2 NA NA TRBV5-1
TGTGCCAGCAGTTACTCGACTAGCGGGGTTCGAGAGACCCAGTACTTC CASSYSTSGVRETQYF TRBJ2-5 TRBD2 NA TRBV6-5
TGTGCCACCAATTCGAGGCGGCGGAACACTGAAGCTTTCTTT CATNSRRRNTEAFF TRBJ1-1 NA NA TRBV2
TGTGCCAGCAGCTTAGGTTTCCTTGAAGCTTTCTTT CASSLGFLEAFF TRBJ1-1 NA few TRBV7-9
TGTGCCAGCAGTTTGCCTGGGACTAGCGGGACCAATGAGCAGTTCTTC CASSLPGTSGTNEQFF TRBJ2-1 TRBD2 few TRBV12-3/TRBV12-4
TGTGCCAGCAGCCAAGTCAGGGAAAGGATGGGAGAGACCCAGTACTTC CASSQVRERMGETQYF TRBJ2-5 NA NA TRBV7-8
TGTGCCAGCAGCTTAGTAGGGAAGAGCTCTGGGGCCAACGTCCTGACTTTC CASSLVGKSSGANVLTF TRBJ2-6 NA few TRBV11-2
TGCGCCAGCAGCCTCAATAATAGGGCCGACGAGCAGTACTTC CASSLNNRADEQYF TRBJ2-7 NA NA TRBV5-1
TGTGCCAGCAGTCTCTCTAAGGGCACAGATACGCAGTATTTT CASSLSKGTDTQYF TRBJ2-3 NA few TRBV12-3/TRBV12-4
TGTGCCAGCAGCTCGGACAGGGGATCGACTGGCTACACCTTC CASSSDRGSTGYTF TRBJ1-2 TRBD1 few TRBV9
TGCGCCAGCAGCAACGGAGATCGGGATGGTAATGAGCAGTTCTTC CASSNGDRDGNEQFF TRBJ2-1 NA NA TRBV5-1
TGTGCCAGCAGCGCTATGGGGGGACAGGGAAACTACGAGCAGTACTTC CASSAMGGQGNYEQYF TRBJ2-7 TRBD1 few TRBV7-9